A single sample is the source of the 2 T cell receptor beta chains below, sequenced in a study of cytomegalovirus exposure and HLA in healthy donors. The PCR contained 60 Vbeta and 13 Jbeta primers. Using immunoSEQ multiplex PCR, the repertoire was profiled, and TCRdb retains in-frame clones only, with some absent. The data contain under 130,000 clones, about 77% of them seen just once; the ten biggest clones take up about a tenth. What was sequenced was PBMCs. The source is a young woman in good health and CMV-seropositive.

V gene TRBV5-4 combines with J gene TRBJ2-7, with D uncertain. Germline V gene data show CDR1 as SGHNT and CDR2 as YYREEE (reference sequence). CDR3 length: 16 residues. The V gene lost 4 bases and the J gene lost 0 bases, with 17 bases spanning the gap. CDR3 amino acids: CASSLNRVRSSYEQYF. For the CDR3, the DNA is TGTGCCAGCAGCCTAAATCGGGTTAGGAGCTCCTACGAGCAGTACTTC.

A note on this clone: The junction departs from germline at one end; a sequencing error may be responsible. The CDR3 nucleotides are TGTTCCAGCAGCCACCGACAGGGTAGGCTGTTTTTT. Translated, it gives CSSSHRQGRLFF. The chain recombines TRBV7-9 with TRBJ1-4; 7 bases are shared with TRBD1. CDR3 length equals 12 residues. Germline-derived CDR1 and CDR2 are SEHNR and FQNEAQ (reference sequence).